This T cell receptor (beta chain) was retrieved from a study of blood T cell repertoires in COVID-19. Study-level information: Samples taken during acute and convalescent COVID-19 were collected in the United States, Italy and Spain. PBMCs, B-cell-depleted T cells, or T cells provided the cDNA or gDNA that made up the material.

Germline values: CDR1 GTSNPN, CDR2 SVGIG (reference sequence). Trimming stripped 0 bases from V and 1 base from J, with 7 bases between. CDR3 length equals 14 residues. Authors' analysis steps: By means of reference gene primer amplification, nucleated cell counts were estimated. Profiled with immunoSEQ multiplex PCR; TCRdb holds only in-frame clones, not every one. For V, J and clone size, that table is used; D and trimming come from the DNA. Seen here are 200,000 to 300,000 clones, around 80% observed once, and the top ten hold roughly 5%. The sample comprised peripheral blood. The TCR was taken from a human donor in a cohort sampled during active COVID-19. The gene calls are TRBV30 and TRBJ2-4, with a possible D match to TRBD2 (6 bases). This chain's CDR3 is CAWSVRGAKNIQYF. In nucleotides, the CDR3 is TGTGCCTGGAGTGTACGGGGGGCCAAAAACATTCAGTACTTC.